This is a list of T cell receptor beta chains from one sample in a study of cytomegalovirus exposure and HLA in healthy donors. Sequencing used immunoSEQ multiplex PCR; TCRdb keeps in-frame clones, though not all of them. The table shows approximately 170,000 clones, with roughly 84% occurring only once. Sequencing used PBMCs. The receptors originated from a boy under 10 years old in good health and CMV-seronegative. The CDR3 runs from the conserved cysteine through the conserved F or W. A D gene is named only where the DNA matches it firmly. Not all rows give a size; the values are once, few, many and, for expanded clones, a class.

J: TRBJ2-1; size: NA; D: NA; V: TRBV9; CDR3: CASSVSGGIYNEQFF; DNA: TGTGCCAGCAGCGTCAGCGGAGGGATCTACAATGAGCAGTTCTTC
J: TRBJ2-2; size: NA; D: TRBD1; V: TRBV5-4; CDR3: CASSFGTGNTGELFF; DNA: TGTGCCAGCAGCTTCGGGACAGGGAACACCGGGGAGCTGTTTTTT
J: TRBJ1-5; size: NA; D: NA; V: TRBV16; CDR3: CASSQGHRNQPQHF; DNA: TGTGCCAGCAGCCAGGGCCATCGCAATCAGCCCCAGCATTTT
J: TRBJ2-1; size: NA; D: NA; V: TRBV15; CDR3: CATSRDSSSDEQFF; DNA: TGTGCCACCAGCAGAGATAGCTCCAGCGATGAGCAGTTCTTC
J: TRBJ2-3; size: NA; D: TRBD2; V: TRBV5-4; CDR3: CASSSSGNTDTQYF; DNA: TGTGCCAGCAGCTCTAGCGGGAATACAGATACGCAGTATTTT
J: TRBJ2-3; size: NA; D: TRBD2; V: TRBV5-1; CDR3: CASGQIAGSSADTQYF; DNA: TGCGCCAGCGGACAAATAGCGGGATCTAGTGCAGATACGCAGTATTTT
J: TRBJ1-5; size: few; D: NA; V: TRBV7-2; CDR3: CASSRGDNQPQHF; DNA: TGTGCCAGCAGCCGGGGGGATAATCAGCCCCAGCATTTT
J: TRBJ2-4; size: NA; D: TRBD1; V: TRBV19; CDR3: CASSLTGMGNIQYF; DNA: TGTGCCAGTAGCCTGACAGGGATGGGAAACATTCAGTACTTC
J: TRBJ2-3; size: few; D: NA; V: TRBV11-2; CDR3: CASSPAFTDTQYF; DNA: TGTGCCAGCAGCCCAGCGTTCACAGATACGCAGTATTTT
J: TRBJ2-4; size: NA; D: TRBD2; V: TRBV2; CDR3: CASSVGAGGKNIQYF; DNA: TGTGCCAGCAGTGTAGGAGCGGGAGGCAAAAACATTCAGTACTTC
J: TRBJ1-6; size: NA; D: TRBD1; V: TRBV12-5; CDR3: CASGADRANSPLHF; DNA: TGTGCTAGTGGTGCCGACAGGGCCAATTCACCCCTCCACTTT
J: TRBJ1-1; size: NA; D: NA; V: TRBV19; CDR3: CASSGWGVNTEAFF; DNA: TGTGCCAGTAGTGGTTGGGGGGTAAACACTGAAGCTTTCTTT
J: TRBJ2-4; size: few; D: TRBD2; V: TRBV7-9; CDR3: CASSLGVGGELAKNIQYF; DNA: TGTGCCAGCAGCTTGGGCGTGGGGGGGGAACTAGCCAAAAACATTCAGTACTTC
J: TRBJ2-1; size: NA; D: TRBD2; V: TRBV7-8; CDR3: CASSLLAGGHNEQFF; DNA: TGTGCCAGCAGCTTACTAGCGGGGGGGCACAATGAGCAGTTCTTC
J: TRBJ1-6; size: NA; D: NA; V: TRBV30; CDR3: CAWSVNRAYNSPLHF; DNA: TGTGCCTGGAGTGTTAACAGGGCCTATAATTCACCCCTCCACTTT
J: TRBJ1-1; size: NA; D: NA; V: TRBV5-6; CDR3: CASTLRGGTEAFF; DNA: TGTGCCAGCACCTTACGGGGGGGCACTGAAGCTTTCTTT
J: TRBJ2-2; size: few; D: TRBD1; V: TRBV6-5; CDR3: CASSTTGSFTGELFF; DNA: TGTGCCAGCAGTACGACAGGGTCGTTTACCGGGGAGCTGTTTTTT
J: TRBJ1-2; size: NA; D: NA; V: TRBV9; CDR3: CASSTALGQSYTF; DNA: TGTGCCAGCAGCACCGCGCTGGGCCAGAGCTACACCTTC
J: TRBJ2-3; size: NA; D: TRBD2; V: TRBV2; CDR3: CASKGTSGTTDTQYF; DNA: TGTGCCAGCAAGGGTACTAGCGGGACCACAGATACGCAGTATTTT
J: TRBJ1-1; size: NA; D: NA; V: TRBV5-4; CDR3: CASSLWAGNTEAFF; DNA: TGTGCCAGCAGCTTGTGGGCAGGGAACACTGAAGCTTTCTTT
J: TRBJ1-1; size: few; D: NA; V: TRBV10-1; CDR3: CASSDSRHTREAFF; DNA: TGCGCCAGCAGTGACAGCAGGCATACCCGTGAAGCTTTCTTT
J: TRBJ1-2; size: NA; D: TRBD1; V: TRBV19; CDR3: CASSGTGNYGYTF; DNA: TGTGCCAGTAGTGGGACAGGGAACTATGGCTACACCTTC
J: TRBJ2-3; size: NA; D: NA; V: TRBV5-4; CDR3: CASSGEADTQYF; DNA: TGTGCCAGCAGCGGGGAGGCAGATACGCAGTATTTT
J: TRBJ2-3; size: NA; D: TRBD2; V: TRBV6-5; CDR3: CASSSLERELPDTQYF; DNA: TGTGCCAGCAGTTCCCTAGAGCGGGAGTTGCCAGATACGCAGTATTTT
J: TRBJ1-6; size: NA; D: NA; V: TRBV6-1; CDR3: CASSANGEESPLHF; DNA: TGTGCCAGCAGCGCAAACGGAGAAGAATCACCCCTCCACTTT
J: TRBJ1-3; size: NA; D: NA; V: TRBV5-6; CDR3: CASSLVTGDSSGNTIYF; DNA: TGTGCCAGCAGCTTGGTGACAGGCGACAGCTCTGGAAACACCATATATTTT
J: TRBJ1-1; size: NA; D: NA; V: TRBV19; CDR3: CASSTGRVMVMNTEAFF; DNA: TGTGCCAGTAGTACCGGCCGGGTAATGGTTATGAACACTGAAGCTTTCTTT
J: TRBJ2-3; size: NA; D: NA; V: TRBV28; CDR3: CASSHRLAGPDTQYF; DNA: TGTGCCAGCAGTCACCGACTCGCTGGTCCAGATACGCAGTATTTT
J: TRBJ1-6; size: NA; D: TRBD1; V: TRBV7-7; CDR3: CASSDGQGAPLHF; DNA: TGTGCCAGCAGCGATGGACAGGGAGCACCCCTCCACTTT
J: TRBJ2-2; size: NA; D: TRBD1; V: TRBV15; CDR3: CATSQQGARLFF; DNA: TGTGCCACCAGCCAACAGGGGGCGCGGCTGTTTTTT
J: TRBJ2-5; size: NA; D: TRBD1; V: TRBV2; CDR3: CASRDRGVVTQYF; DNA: TGTGCCAGCAGGGACAGGGGGGTAGTAACCCAGTACTTC
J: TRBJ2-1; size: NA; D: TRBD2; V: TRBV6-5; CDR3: CASSLAGGPNEQFF; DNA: TGTGCCAGCAGCCTAGCGGGAGGGCCAAATGAGCAGTTCTTC
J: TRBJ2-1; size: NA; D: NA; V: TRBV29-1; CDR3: CSVAKPVFAYEQFF; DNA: TGCAGCGTTGCTAAACCTGTGTTCGCTTATGAGCAGTTCTTC
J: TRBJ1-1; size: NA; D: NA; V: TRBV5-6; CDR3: CASSLTAALFGTEAFF; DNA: TGTGCCAGCAGCTTGACCGCGGCCCTCTTCGGGACTGAAGCTTTCTTT
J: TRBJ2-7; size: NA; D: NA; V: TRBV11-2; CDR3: CASSFGGRTYEQYF; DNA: TGTGCCAGCAGCTTTGGGGGGAGGACCTACGAGCAGTACTTC
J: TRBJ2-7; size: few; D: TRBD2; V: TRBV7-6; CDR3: CASSLADPSGTPLLYEQYF; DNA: TGTGCCAGCAGCTTAGCTGATCCTAGCGGGACTCCACTCCTCTACGAGCAGTACTTC
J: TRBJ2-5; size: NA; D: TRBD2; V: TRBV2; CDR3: CASSEGLAGGQETQYF; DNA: TGTGCCAGCAGTGAAGGTCTTGCGGGGGGGCAAGAGACCCAGTACTTC
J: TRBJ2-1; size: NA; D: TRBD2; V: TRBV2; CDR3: CASSEAIGDYLYNEQFF; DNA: TGTGCCAGCAGTGAAGCGATCGGGGACTATCTCTACAATGAGCAGTTCTTC
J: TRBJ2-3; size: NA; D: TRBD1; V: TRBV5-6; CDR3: CASSWGGTGGGTDTQYF; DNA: TGTGCCAGCAGTTGGGGGGGTACAGGGGGCGGAACAGATACGCAGTATTTT
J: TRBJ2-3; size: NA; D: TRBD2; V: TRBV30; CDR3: CARETRLAGVDTQYF; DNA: TGTGCCCGCGAAACCCGCCTAGCGGGGGTAGATACGCAGTATTTT
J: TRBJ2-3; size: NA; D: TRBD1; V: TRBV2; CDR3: CASSETDRSTDTQYF; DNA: TGTGCCAGCAGTGAAACGGACAGGAGCACAGATACGCAGTATTTT
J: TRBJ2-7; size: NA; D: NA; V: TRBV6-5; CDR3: CATLSAYEQYF; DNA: TGTGCCACCCTTAGCGCCTACGAGCAGTACTTC
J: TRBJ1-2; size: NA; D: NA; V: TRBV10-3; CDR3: CAISVRVESHGYTF; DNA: TGTGCCATCAGTGTCAGGGTGGAATCACATGGCTACACCTTC
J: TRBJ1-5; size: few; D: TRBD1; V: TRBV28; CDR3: CASSLTRTGGDQPQHF; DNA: TGTGCCAGCAGTTTAACGCGGACAGGGGGCGATCAGCCCCAGCATTTT
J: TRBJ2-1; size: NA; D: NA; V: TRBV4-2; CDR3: CASSLTTGTANEQFF; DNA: TGTGCCAGCAGCCTTACAACCGGGACTGCCAATGAGCAGTTCTTC
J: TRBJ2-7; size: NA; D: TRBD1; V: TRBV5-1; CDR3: CASSYRDSPYEQYF; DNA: TGCGCCAGCAGCTACCGGGACAGTCCCTACGAGCAGTACTTC
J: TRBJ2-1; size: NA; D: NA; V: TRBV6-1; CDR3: CAMATGYNEQFF; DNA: TGTGCCATGGCGACTGGATACAATGAGCAGTTCTTC
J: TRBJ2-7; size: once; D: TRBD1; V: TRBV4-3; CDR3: CASSRDSPYEQYF; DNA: TGCGCCAGCAGTCGGGACAGCCCCTACGAGCAGTACTTC
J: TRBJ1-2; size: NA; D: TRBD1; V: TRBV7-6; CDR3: CASSLNPGTVDYGYTF; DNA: TGTGCCAGCAGCTTAAATCCCGGGACAGTTGACTATGGCTACACCTTC
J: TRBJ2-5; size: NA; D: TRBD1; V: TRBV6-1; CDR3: CASTPDRGRRDQYF; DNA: TGTGCCAGCACCCCGGACAGGGGTCGCCGTGACCAGTACTTC
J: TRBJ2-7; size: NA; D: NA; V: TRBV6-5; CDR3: CASRPTRSYEQYF; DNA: TGTGCCAGCAGACCGACTAGGTCCTACGAGCAGTACTTC
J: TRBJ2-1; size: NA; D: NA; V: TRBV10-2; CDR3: CASRVWDTTNYNEQFF; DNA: TGCGCCAGCCGTGTTTGGGACACTACTAACTACAATGAGCAGTTCTTC
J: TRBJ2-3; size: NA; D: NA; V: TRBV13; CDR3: CASSLKGDGTDTQYF; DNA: TGTGCCAGCAGCTTAAAGGGGGACGGCACAGATACGCAGTATTTT